Listed below are T cell receptor beta chains from one sample, sequenced in a study of cytomegalovirus exposure and HLA in healthy donors. The protocol was immunoSEQ multiplex PCR, while the TCRdb copy is restricted to in-frame clones and leaves out a portion. The profile shows roughly 80,000 clones, 75% to 85% of them singletons. The sequenced sample was PBMCs. All receptors derive from a woman aged 25 to 39 in good health and CMV-seronegative. Both conserved end residues are part of each CDR3. A D gene is named only where the DNA matches it firmly. Rows give clone size only sometimes, using once, few, many, or a class for an expanded clone.

>once|TRBV30|15|TRBJ2-5|TRBD1
TGTGCCTGGAGTACACAGGACAGGGTATGGGAGACCCAGTACTTC
CAWSTQDRVWETQYF
>-|TRBV7-9|16|TRBJ2-1|TRBD1
TGTGCCAGCAGCCACGGGCCGGGACAGGGTTGGAATGAGCAGTTCTTC
CASSHGPGQGWNEQFF
>few|TRBV5-1|16|TRBJ2-1|-
TGCGCCAGCAGCCTCCAGCCAGGAAGCTCCTACAATGAGCAGTTCTTC
CASSLQPGSSYNEQFF
>-|TRBV19|13|TRBJ2-5|-
TGTGCCAGTAGTATTAGCTACCAAGAGACCCAGTACTTC
CASSISYQETQYF
>-|TRBV30|12|TRBJ1-5|-
TGTGCCTGGGGGGGGAGTAATCAGCCCCAGCATTTT
CAWGGSNQPQHF
>-|TRBV28|11|TRBJ1-5|-
TGTGCCAGCTATTCCGTTCAGCCCCAGCATTTT
CASYSVQPQHF
>-|TRBV11-2|13|TRBJ1-2|-
TGTGCCAGCAGCTCCGGAGGGAACTATGGCTACACCTTC
CASSSGGNYGYTF
>few|TRBV28|16|TRBJ2-5|TRBD2
TGTGCCACGGTGTGGGCTAGCGGGAGGAATCAAGAGACCCAGTACTTC
CATVWASGRNQETQYF
>-|TRBV27|15|TRBJ2-7|TRBD1
TGTGCCAGCAGTAACCGGGACAGGGGACCCTACGAGCAGTACTTC
CASSNRDRGPYEQYF
>-|TRBV5-4|17|TRBJ2-7|TRBD2
TGTGCCAGCACAGAGTTCCAACCGACTAGCGGAACCTACGAGCAGTACTTC
CASTEFQPTSGTYEQYF
>-|TRBV27|13|TRBJ2-7|TRBD2
TGTGCCAGCAGTTCCTCCCCCGGGAGGGTACCGTACTTC
CASSSSPGRVPYF
>-|TRBV7-9|16|TRBJ2-1|-
TGTTCCAGCAGCCCGTCGTTACCGGTTTCCTACAATGAGCAGTTCTTC
CSSSPSLPVSYNEQFF
>-|TRBV28|11|TRBJ2-1|-
TGTGCCAGCAGTACCCTACTAGGGCAGTTCTTC
CASSTLLGQFF
>once|TRBV9|15|TRBJ2-7|TRBD2
TGTGCCAGCAGCGTAGCTGGCGGGAGTATGAACGAGCAGTACTTC
CASSVAGGSMNEQYF
>-|TRBV29-1|11|TRBJ2-2|-
TGCAGCGTTCAGGGTACCGGGGAGCTGTTTTTT
CSVQGTGELFF
>-|TRBV7-2|15|TRBJ2-1|-
TGTGCCAGCAGCTTAGCCTCCGCGCGCTCGGGTGAGCAGTTCTTC
CASSLASARSGEQFF
>-|TRBV15|15|TRBJ1-2|-
TGTGCCACCTCCAGAGGGGCCAGGGGTGACTATGGCTACACCTTC
CATSRGARGDYGYTF
>-|TRBV5-1|20|TRBJ2-1|TRBD2
TGCGCCAGCAGCCCGACCATCGTAGCGGGGGGCGACGGTCGTTACAATGAGCAGTTCTTC
CASSPTIVAGGDGRYNEQFF
>-|TRBV7-3|14|TRBJ2-7|-
TGTGCCAGCAGCTTGTATGGGAGCTCCTACGAGCAGTACTTC
CASSLYGSSYEQYF
>-|TRBV28|13|TRBJ2-7|-
TGTGCCAGCATTGAGGCAGGGGCCTACGAGCAGTACTTC
CASIEAGAYEQYF
>few|TRBV2|13|TRBJ2-2|-
TGTGCCAGCAGTGAACTTCCAGGCGGGGAGCTGTTTTTT
CASSELPGGELFF
>few|TRBV6-5|15|TRBJ2-7|-
TGTGCCAGCAGACTGAGTTGGACGGACACCTACGAGCAGTACTTC
CASRLSWTDTYEQYF
>-|TRBV13|17|TRBJ1-6|-
TGTGCCAGCAGCCAAACGCGCGCGACGGGTACAAATTCACCCCTCCACTTT
CASSQTRATGTNSPLHF
>once|TRBV7-9|16|TRBJ2-3|TRBD2
TGTGCCAGCAGCTCCTCGGGACTAGCAAGCACAGATACGCAGTATTTT
CASSSSGLASTDTQYF
>once|TRBV2|14|TRBJ2-5|TRBD2
TGTGCCAGCGGCGCCGGACTAGCGGGCGAGACCCAGTACTTC
CASGAGLAGETQYF
>-|TRBV19|14|TRBJ1-1|TRBD1
TGTGCCAGTAGTATAGCAGGGGGAGGCACTGAAGCTTTCTTT
CASSIAGGGTEAFF
>-|TRBV9|15|TRBJ2-2|TRBD1
TGTGCCAGCAGCGTAGCGGGACAGTACACCGGGGAGCTGTTTTTT
CASSVAGQYTGELFF
>few|TRBV7-9|14|TRBJ1-3|-
TGTGCCAGCAGCCCGGGACTAGCTGGAAACACCATATATTTT
CASSPGLAGNTIYF
>few|TRBV7-2|18|TRBJ2-3|TRBD2
TGTGCCAGCAGCTCTCCTAGCGGGAGGGCCGGGGGGTCAGATACGCAGTATTTT
CASSSPSGRAGGSDTQYF
>-|TRBV5-1|13|TRBJ2-1|-
TGCGCCAGCAGCTATCGTAGCGGTTCCGAGCAGTTCTTC
CASSYRSGSEQFF
>-|TRBV27|16|TRBJ1-1|-
TGTGCCAGCAGTTGGTTGGCGGGGAGGGACAACACTGAAGCTTTCTTT
CASSWLAGRDNTEAFF
>-|TRBV28|16|TRBJ1-6|TRBD1
TGTGCCAGCAGCTCCCCGGGACAGGGAATAACTTCACCCCTCCACTTT
CASSSPGQGITSPLHF
>-|TRBV7-6|13|TRBJ1-2|-
TGTGCCAGCAGCCCTACGGGGGGGAAGGGCTACACCTTC
CASSPTGGKGYTF
>-|TRBV5-4|12|TRBJ1-1|-
TGTGCCAGCAGCAGAACAGGGAGAAAAGCTTTCTTT
CASSRTGRKAFF
>once|TRBV10-3|15|TRBJ1-5|-
TGTGCCATCAGTGAGTCGAGGCCTCGTAAAGAGCCCCAGCATTTT
CAISESRPRKEPQHF
>-|TRBV4-3|14|TRBJ1-3|-
TGCGCCAGCAGCCAAGTTCTCTCTGGAAACACCATATATTTT
CASSQVLSGNTIYF
>-|TRBV10-3|12|TRBJ2-7|TRBD1
TGTGCCGCCGAGGACAGGGCGAGCGAGCAGTACTTC
CAAEDRASEQYF
>-|TRBV29-1|15|TRBJ1-2|TRBD1
TGCAGCGCCCAGCCCTCGACAGGGTCGGACTATGGCTACACCTTC
CSAQPSTGSDYGYTF
>-|TRBV6-5|16|TRBJ2-1|-
TGTGCCAGCAGTTACTCTGATTTGAGCTCCTACAATGAGCAGTTCTTC
CASSYSDLSSYNEQFF
>few|TRBV10-3|15|TRBJ2-1|TRBD2
TGTGCCATCAGTGTCACCGGGACTAGGTCAAATGAGCAGTTCTTC
CAISVTGTRSNEQFF
>-|TRBV6-6|13|TRBJ2-5|TRBD1
TGTGCCAGCAGCCGGACAGGGGGAGAGACCCAGTACTTC
CASSRTGGETQYF
>-|TRBV11-2|12|TRBJ2-7|-
TGTGCCAGCACCCCGGCGGGGAACGAGCAGTACTTC
CASTPAGNEQYF
>-|TRBV30|15|TRBJ1-2|TRBD1
TGTGCCTGGAGTCTGGGACAGGGGAAAGTGAGTGGCTACACCTTC
CAWSLGQGKVSGYTF
>-|TRBV6-5|13|TRBJ1-1|-
TGTGCCTTAACCGCAGGGGATAACACTGAAGCTTTCTTT
CALTAGDNTEAFF
>-|TRBV5-1|15|TRBJ2-2|TRBD1
TGCGCCAGCAGCCCGGGGACAGCAAACACCGGGGAGCTGTTTTTT
CASSPGTANTGELFF
>-|TRBV6-1|15|TRBJ2-1|TRBD1
TGTGCCAGCAGTGAGTTGCAGGGGGCTTACAATGAGCAGTTCTTC
CASSELQGAYNEQFF
>-|TRBV20-1|11|TRBJ2-7|-
TGCAGTGGGGGGCCCTCCTACGAGCAGTACTTC
CSGGPSYEQYF
>-|TRBV4-3|15|TRBJ2-7|-
TGCGCCAGCAGCCAAGACAGGTCCGGGAATTACGAGCAGTACTTC
CASSQDRSGNYEQYF
>-|TRBV6-6|12|TRBJ2-7|-
TGTGCCAGCAGGGAGGTCGCAAAGGAGCAGTACTTC
CASREVAKEQYF
>-|TRBV29-1|14|TRBJ2-7|TRBD1
TGCAGCGCTCAGGGACAGATGGACTCCTACGAGCAGTACTTC
CSAQGQMDSYEQYF
>-|TRBV28|14|TRBJ1-4|TRBD1
TGTGCCAGCAGCTCTCGGACAGGGAATGAAAAACTGTTTTTT
CASSSRTGNEKLFF
>once|TRBV28|13|TRBJ1-5|-
TGTGCCAGCAGCCCTCGGTACAATCAGCCCCAGCATTTT
CASSPRYNQPQHF
>once|TRBV6-1|15|TRBJ2-1|TRBD2
TGTGCCAGCAGTGAATATAGCGGGAGGGACAATGAGCAGTTCTTC
CASSEYSGRDNEQFF
>-|TRBV5-1|15|TRBJ2-3|TRBD2
TGCGCCAGCAGCTTGGAGGGCGGGAGAGCAGATACGCAGTATTTT
CASSLEGGRADTQYF
>-|TRBV27|15|TRBJ2-7|-
TGTGCCAGCACCCAGATAGGCGGGGTAACCTACGAGCAGTACTTC
CASTQIGGVTYEQYF